These 15 T cell receptor beta chains originate from one sample sequenced in a study of post-analysis software for immune sequencing data (dated by TCRdb to the mid-2010s). Study-level results and caveats: Significantly higher frequencies in patients than in controls were found for roughly 5 TRBV segments, including TRBV5-6, TRBV5-1 and TRBV20-1.

Their specific antigens are unknown. The library was made by PCR. Sequenced using an Illumina HiSeq 2500. To reduce PCR and sequencing biases, unique molecular identifiers were incorporated into the TCR beta cDNA libraries. Using fastp trimming at Q25 and MiXCR clonotype assembly, TCRdb reanalyzed the public sequencing data and kept in-frame beta chains. Entries are consolidated by CDR3 protein sequence, retaining the most common genes and DNA. For this sample there are roughly 650,000 distinct CDR3 sequences; more than 50% appear just once. The ten top clones hold around 11% of the sample. The sequenced sample was blood. The receptor set was obtained from a girl aged 2-9 years with multiple sclerosis.

The chain has TRBV7-2 and TRBJ2-3; D is unclear. CDR1 and CDR2 from the germline V gene are SGHTA and FQGNSA. The CDR3 sequence is 13 residues long. Deletions cut 5 bases from V and 5 bases from J, with 11 bases between. CDR3 loop: CASSRSEEDTQYF. The DNA for the CDR3 is TGTGCCAGCAGCAGAAGCGAAGAAGATACGCAGTATTTT.

This chain uses TRBV20-1 with TRBJ2-3; no firm D call. CDR1 and CDR2 from the germline V gene are DFQATT and SNEGSKA (reference sequence). This CDR3 has 14 amino acids. Trimming shortened V by 7 bases and J by 3 bases, and 17 bases separated the two germline ends. CDR3 sequence reads: CSGRVNVGTDTQYF. The CDR3 DNA sequence: TGCAGTGGTCGAGTGAACGTTGGGACAGATACGCAGTATTTT.

The chain joins TRBV12-3 or TRBV12-4 to TRBJ2-1, with D possibly matching TRBD2 (5 bases). V was clipped by 5 bases and J by 10 bases, with 15 bases between them. This CDR3 is built from 13 residues. This CDR3 reads CASSPDLLGEQFF. CDR3 in DNA: TGTGCCAGCAGTCCGGACTTGCTGGGCGAGCAGTTCTTC.

The V call is TRBV29-1, the J call TRBJ2-3, with D possibly being TRBD2 (6 bases). The germline V gene has CDR1 SQVTM and CDR2 ANQGSEA. Trimming stripped 4 bases from V and 2 bases from J, with 16 bases between. The CDR3 contains 15 residues. The CDR3 loop reads CSVGLNGRHTDTQYF. CDR3 in DNA: TGCAGCGTTGGACTTAACGGGAGACACACAGATACGCAGTATTTT.

J is TRBJ1-2 and V is TRBV29-1; 9 positions match TRBD1. The CDR3 runs 14 residues. Germline CDR1 reads SQVTM; CDR2 reads ANQGSEA. The J segment lost 2 bases and the V segment lost 3 bases, leaving 4 bases of the junction unmatched. CDR3 loop: CSVETGGYNYGYTF. The CDR3 DNA reads as TGCAGCGTTGAGACAGGGGGATACAACTATGGCTACACCTTC.

The chain carries TRBV7-9 and TRBJ2-3, with 8 bases matching TRBD1. In germline, CDR1 is SEHNR, CDR2 FQNEAQ (reference sequence). The V segment lost 1 base and the J segment 0 bases; nucleotides outside the gene matches: 9. The CDR3 is 18 residues long. CDR3 residues: CASSLDTGGHASTDTQYF. The CDR3 DNA is TGTGCCAGCAGCTTAGATACAGGGGGACACGCTAGCACAGATACGCAGTATTTT. The full variable domain, completed using reference TRBV7-9 and TRBJ2-3, is DTGVSQNPRHKITKRGQNVTFRCDPISEHNRLYWYRQTLGQGPEFLTYFQNEAQLEKSRLLSDRFSAERPKGSFSTLEIQRTEQGDSAMYLCASSLDTGGHASTDTQYFGPGTRLTVL.

The chain links TRBV20-1 to TRBJ1-2; unclear D gene. The CDR3 consists of 13 residues. V dropped 1 base and J dropped 4 bases, with 10 bases sitting between them. Germline loops: CDR1 DFQATT, CDR2 SNEGSKA (reference sequence). The CDR3 sequence: CSARGASSYGYTF. The CDR3 DNA is TGCAGTGCTAGAGGGGCATCGTCCTATGGCTACACCTTC.

This sequence joins TRBV7-2 and TRBJ1-6; no definite D call. V dropped 1 base and J dropped 8 bases, with 12 bases sitting between them. The CDR3 consists of 15 residues. CDR1 and CDR2 (germline): SGHTA, FQGNSA. The CDR3 DNA reads TGTGCCAGCAGCTTAGGGCTATTGAAGGATTCACCCCTCCACTTT. Encoded protein: CASSLGLLKDSPLHF.

The CDR3 sequence: CSARRLAGLNEQFF. The CDR3 DNA sequence: TGCAGTGCCAGACGGCTAGCGGGACTCAATGAGCAGTTCTTC. The chain is built from TRBV20-1 and TRBJ2-1; 9 nucleotides match TRBD2. The CDR3 has 14 amino acids. V gave up 6 bases and J gave up 6 bases; unmatched junction bases: 9. Germline V gene lookup returns CDR1 DFQATT and CDR2 SNEGSKA (reference sequence).

The chain links TRBV25-1 to TRBJ2-5, with D unclear. CDR3 length: 13 residues. Germline V CDR1 and CDR2: MGHDK, SYGVNS. Deletions cut 5 bases from V and 3 bases from J, with 10 bases between. The CDR3 loop reads CASSSVGKETQYF. The CDR3 coding sequence is TGTGCCAGCAGTAGTGTGGGAAAAGAGACCCAGTACTTC.

This clonotype came up once. The junction does not match germline at one end; this may be a read error. This sequence joins TRBV12-3 or TRBV12-4 and TRBJ2-2, with no clear D. The CDR3 extends over 17 amino acids. CDR3 DNA: TGTGCCAGCAGTTTAGCGCTGCAGGTTACGAACACCGGCGAGCTGTTTTTT. Translating it yields CASSLALQVTNTGELFF.

The chain carries TRBV6-2 or TRBV6-3 and TRBJ1-3; D is uncertain. Germline values: CDR1 MNHEY, CDR2 SVGEGT. CDR3 length: 16 amino acids. Trimming cost V 5 bases and J 0 bases, with 14 bases left between them. This CDR3 reads CASSRETTRSGNTIYF. CDR3 nucleotide sequence: TGTGCCAGCAGTCGCGAGACGACACGCTCTGGAAACACCATATATTTT.

This sequence joins TRBV6-1 and TRBJ1-2, with 9 nucleotides matching TRBD1. This CDR3 spans 14 amino acids. Germline V lookup: CDR1 MNHNS, CDR2 SASEGT. V was clipped by 6 bases and J by 8 bases; unmatched bases: 10. The CDR3 sequence: CASSLDRGNEGYTF. Written as DNA, the CDR3 is TGTGCCAGCAGCTTAGACAGGGGGAATGAGGGCTACACCTTC.

The CDR3, as DNA: TGTGCCAGCAGCTTGCCCGGACAGGGGAATCAGCCCCAGCATTTT. Encoded protein: CASSLPGQGNQPQHF. The chain joins TRBV7-9 to TRBJ1-5, with 9 bases aligning to TRBD1. V lost 3 bases to trimming and J lost 4 bases; unmatched junction nucleotides: 4. The length of the CDR3 is 15 residues. Germline V gives CDR1 SEHNR, CDR2 FQNEAQ (reference sequence).

The rearrangement links TRBV9 to TRBJ2-5; TRBD2 agrees at 8 bases. This CDR3 has 16 residues. The V gene end was trimmed by 1 base and the J gene end by 11 bases; junction bases not matched to a gene: 16. In germline, CDR1 is SGDLS, CDR2 YYNGEE. The CDR3 coding sequence is TGTGCCAGCAGCGTACAGCAGGGAAGCCCGCGGGGGGAGCAGTACTTC. Its protein is CASSVQQGSPRGEQYF.